Below are 17 T cell receptor beta chains sequenced from a single sample in a study of T-cell reconstitution after alpha-beta-depleted transplantation in children. Unique molecular identifiers were incorporated when the TCRbeta library was constructed. TCRdb re-derived calls from the PCR reads in MiXCR, one entry per CDR3 protein. The data show around 200,000 distinct CDR3 sequences, with around 6.8% seen just once and 3% to 3.5% held by the top ten. The material was PBMCs from the stem cell graft donor, obtained from the stem cell graft. Every receptor here comes from a human donor who donated a stem cell graft to a child with Wiskott-Aldrich syndrome.

This clonotype was picked up many times. The chain links TRBV29-1 to TRBJ1-1; D is unresolved. Trimming stripped 3 bases from V and 4 bases from J, with 12 bases between. CDR1 is SQVTM and CDR2 is ANQGSEA in the germline V gene. The CDR3 is made up of 13 amino acids. The CDR3 DNA sequence: TGCAGCGTTGATCGTTTATTTGGCACTGAAGCTTTCTTT. Residues: CSVDRLFGTEAFF.

Many counts were recorded for this clonotype. This chain's CDR3 is CASSFYTEINYGYTF. The CDR3 DNA reads TGTGCCAGCAGCTTTTATACCGAGATAAACTATGGCTACACCTTC. The chain has TRBV5-4 and TRBJ1-2; D is unclear. V was shortened by 2 bases and J by 2 bases, with 13 bases between the two germline ends. Germline V gene data show CDR1 as SGHNT and CDR2 as YYREEE (reference sequence). The length of the CDR3 is 15 residues. Based on the CDR3 plus reference TRBV5-4 and TRBJ1-2, the full variable domain is ETGVTQSPTHLIKTRGQQVTLRCSSQSGHNTVSWYQQALGQGPQFIFQYYREEENGRGNFPPRFSGLQFPNYSSELNVNALELDDSALYLCASSFYTEINYGYTFGSGTRLTVV.

The table lists this clonotype with many counts. The V gene is TRBV13, the J gene TRBJ2-5; perhaps TRBD2 as D (5 bases). This CDR3 has 15 residues. Germline V lookup: CDR1 PRHDT, CDR2 FYEKMQ (reference sequence). Trimming left V 4 bases short and J 4 bases short, with 16 bases between. The CDR3 here is CASSSVTGKAETQYF. CDR3 bases: TGTGCCAGCAGCTCGGTAACGGGGAAAGCAGAGACCCAGTACTTC.

This clonotype has a count of ten or more. J is TRBJ1-6 and V is TRBV6-6; D ambiguous. CDR1 is MNHNY, CDR2 SVGAGI, per germline (reference sequence). CDR3 length: 15 residues. V lost 8 bases and J lost 8, with 19 bases in between. The CDR3 coding sequence is TGTGCCAGCGGCCGATCCGTTCCGGAGGATTCACCCCTCCACTTT. Its protein product is CASGRSVPEDSPLHF.

V usage is TRBV6-1 and J usage is TRBJ2-1; TRBD2 agrees at 12 bases. Trimming cost V 6 bases and J 9 bases; bases outside gene matches: 15. Germline assignment: CDR1 MNHNS and CDR2 SASEGT. CDR3 size: 17 residues. The CDR3 DNA is TGTGCCAGCAGCCCCGTAATAGCTAGCGGGAGGGGGGGTGAGCAGTTCTTC. Its protein product is CASSPVIASGRGGEQFF.

The sample holds many counts of this clonotype. The rearrangement joins TRBV25-1 to TRBJ1-2, with D uncertain. Per the germline V gene, CDR1 is MGHDK and CDR2 is SYGVNS. Trimming pared 1 base from V and 3 bases from J, leaving 9 bases between. The CDR3 is 14 amino acids. CDR3 bases: TGTGCCAGCAGTGAATTCCGGCGAGACTATGGCTACACCTTC. This codes for CASSEFRRDYGYTF.

This clonotype was seen many times. The V and J genes are TRBV5-5 and TRBJ2-1, with 10 bases that match TRBD1. V was pared by 2 bases and J by 4 bases, with 3 bases of the junction left unmatched. CDR3 length: 15 residues. Germline CDR1 reads SGHKS; CDR2 reads YYEKEE (reference sequence). The CDR3 here is CASSFEGQGYNEQFF. Written as DNA, the CDR3 is TGTGCCAGCAGCTTTGAGGGACAGGGGTACAATGAGCAGTTCTTC.

V usage is TRBV27 and J usage is TRBJ2-3; D could derive from TRBD1 or TRBD2 (6 bases each). Trimming stripped 0 bases from V and 14 bases from J, with 21 bases between. Looked up from germline, CDR1 is MNHEY and CDR2 is SMNVEV (reference sequence). The CDR3 loop spans 15 amino acids. CDR3 nucleotides: TGTGCCAGCAGTTTATCTCGGGGAAACAAGGGGGGTTGGTATTTT. Translation gives CASSLSRGNKGGWYF.

This clonotype was observed many times. The chain recombines TRBV12-3 or TRBV12-4 with TRBJ2-3; a possible D gene is TRBD1 (6 bases). The germline V and J ends were trimmed by 2 bases and 1 base, with 7 bases remaining between them. The CDR3 is made up of 14 amino acids. As DNA, the CDR3 is TGTGCCAGCAGTTTACCAGGGGGCACAGATACGCAGTATTTT. It codes for CASSLPGGTDTQYF.

This chain joins TRBV6-1 and TRBJ1-3; 10 nucleotides agree with TRBD1. Germline trimming cut 4 bases from V and 1 base from J; bases unmatched to any gene: 7. Germline V gene sequence: CDR1 MNHNS, CDR2 SASEGT. This CDR3 comprises 17 residues. The CDR3 bases are TGTGCCAGCAGTGCGTCGGACAGGGGGTCTTCTGGAAACACCATATATTTT. It is translated as CASSASDRGSSGNTIYF.

The chain carries TRBV25-1 and TRBJ1-1; 7 bases align to TRBD1. The CDR3 is 13 residues long. Germline-derived CDR1 and CDR2 are MGHDK and SYGVNS. With V trimmed by 10 bases and J by 0 bases, 5 bases remained unmatched. CDR3 nucleotides: TGTGCCACCGGGACAGACTTGAACACTGAAGCTTTCTTT. Protein product: CATGTDLNTEAFF.

A word on this clonotype: A much larger clone sits a single nucleotide away, making a read error possible. The chain employs TRBV7-2 and TRBJ2-2; D call uncertain. CDR1 SGHTA and CDR2 FQGNSA come from the germline V gene. The CDR3 contains 16 residues. The CDR3 coding sequence is TGTGCCAGCAGCTTAGAAACCCCAGCAGCCACCAGGGAGCTGTTTTTT. This codes for CASSLETPAATRELFF. The full variable domain, rest sourced from reference TRBV7-2 and TRBJ2-2, is GAGVSQSPSNKVTEKGKDVELRCDPISGHTALYWYRQSLGQGLEFLIYFQGNSAPDKSGLPSDRFSAERTGGSVSTLTIQRTQQEDSAVYLCASSLETPAATRELFFGEGSRLTVL.

This rearrangement joins TRBV7-9 to TRBJ2-5, with D uncertain. CDR3 length: 14 residues. Trimming pared 6 bases from V and 1 base from J, leaving 12 bases between. The germline gives CDR1 SEHNR, CDR2 FQNEAQ (reference sequence). CDR3 in DNA: TGTGCCAGCAGTAACGACCGGCCCCAAGAGACCCAGTACTTC. Its translation is CASSNDRPQETQYF.

In its sample, this clonotype was seen many times. The V call is TRBV12-3 or TRBV12-4, the J call TRBJ2-1; a possible D gene is TRBD2 (5 bases). The germline V and J ends were trimmed by 3 bases and 1 base, with 13 bases remaining between them. This CDR3 region has 16 residues. This CDR3 reads CASSFVQRVSYNEQFF. CDR3 in DNA: TGTGCCAGCAGTTTTGTCCAGAGGGTGTCCTACAATGAGCAGTTCTTC.

Ten or more counts support this clonotype. V is TRBV7-8 and J is TRBJ2-1; D is ambiguous. This CDR3 spans 13 amino acids. Germline CDR1 and CDR2: SGHVS and FQNEAQ. The V end lost 3 bases, the J end lost 8 bases, and 11 bases lay between the germline ends. The CDR3 DNA reads as TGTGCCAGCAGCTTTATCGCGAAGGATGAGCAGTTCTTC. Its protein product is CASSFIAKDEQFF.

This clonotype was seen repeatedly, ten times or more. This rearrangement joins TRBV29-1 to TRBJ2-1, with D perhaps matching TRBD1 (6 bases). CDR1 and CDR2 from the germline V gene are SQVTM and ANQGSEA. Trimming pared 7 bases from V and 8 bases from J, leaving 15 bases between. The CDR3 runs 12 residues. This chain's CDR3 is CSAPGAGDEQFF. For the CDR3, the DNA is TGCAGCGCCCCAGGGGCTGGGGATGAGCAGTTCTTC.

Turning to this clonotype: A much bigger clone sits one base away, suggesting this may be a read error. The chain links TRBV11-2 to TRBJ2-1; TRBD1 agrees at 8 bases. The CDR3 runs to 19 residues. V trimming: 6 bases; J trimming: 0 bases; junction bases outside the gene matches: 16. Per germline, CDR1 SGHAT and CDR2 FQNNGV. CDR3 amino acids: CASRSTGQVLPSSYNEQFF. CDR3 nucleotides: TGTGCCAGCAGGTCCACGGGACAGGTCCTCCCGAGCTCCTACAATGAGCAGTTCTTC.